The 8 T cell receptor beta chains below were found in one sample sequenced in a study of OX40 agonist ivuxolimab in advanced cancers. Profiling relied on immunoSEQ multiplex PCR, and the TCRdb table lists in-frame clones only, not all of them. The table lists about 46,000 clones, about 91% of them singletons. The specimen was CD4+ or CD8+ T cells sorted from blood, collected in a trial of the OX40 agonist ivuxolimab. The receptors were gathered from an adult with an advanced solid tumor such as melanoma, head and neck, liver or kidney cancer.

The chain recombines TRBV5-1 with TRBJ1-2; the match to TRBD1 covers 7 bases. V gave up 0 bases and J gave up 8 bases; unmatched junction bases: 7. The germline CDR1 and CDR2 sequences are SGHRS and YFSETQ. This CDR3 is built from 14 residues. Written as DNA, the CDR3 is TGCGCCAGCAGCTTGGAGTGGCAGGGGGACGGCTACACCTTC. This translates into CASSLEWQGDGYTF.

V and J are TRBV7-3 and TRBJ2-7; D call uncertain. CDR1 SGHTA and CDR2 FQGTGA come from the germline V gene. The ends were cut back, 1 base at V and 4 bases at J, with 17 bases in the middle. This CDR3 is 16 amino acids long. The CDR3 sequence is CASSLNSGYLPYEQYF. As DNA, the CDR3 is TGTGCCAGCAGCTTAAATTCTGGCTACTTACCATACGAGCAGTACTTC. The complete variable domain, with remaining parts taken from reference TRBV7-3 and TRBJ2-7, reads GAGVSQTPSNKVTEKGKYVELRCDPISGHTALYWYRQSLGQGPEFLIYFQGTGAADDSGLPNDRFFAVRPEGSVSTLKIQRTERGDSAVYLCASSLNSGYLPYEQYFGPGTRLTVT.

The chain recombines TRBV7-6 with TRBJ1-1; perhaps TRBD1 as D (5 bases). The CDR3 extends over 14 amino acids. V lost 2 bases and J lost 0, with 7 bases in between. Germline CDR1 is SGHVS and CDR2 is FNYEAQ. The CDR3 reads CASSLRGMNTEAFF. In DNA, the CDR3 is TGTGCCAGCAGCTTACGGGGGATGAACACTGAAGCTTTCTTT.

The chain recombines TRBV5-1 with TRBJ2-7; the match to TRBD2 covers 14 bases. This CDR3 contains 16 residues. CDR1 is SGHRS, CDR2 YFSETQ, per germline. The J segment lost 3 bases and the V segment lost 0 bases, leaving 2 bases of the junction unmatched. The CDR3 is CASSLGLAGGFYEQYV. The CDR3 nucleotides are TGCGCCAGCAGCTTGGGACTAGCGGGGGGGTTCTACGAGCAGTACGTC.

The gene calls are TRBV9 and TRBJ1-1, with D perhaps matching TRBD1 (5 bases). The CDR3 runs to 15 residues. Germline CDR1 is SGDLS and CDR2 is YYNGEE. Deletions cut 0 bases from V and 3 bases from J, with 12 bases between. CDR3 sequence: CASSVVVGPDTEAFF. CDR3 coding DNA: TGTGCCAGCAGCGTAGTAGTGGGGCCGGACACTGAAGCTTTCTTT.

This chain connects TRBV19 to TRBJ1-5, with 7 bases identical to TRBD1. This CDR3 contains 15 residues. In germline, CDR1 is LNHDA, CDR2 SQIVND (reference sequence). Trimming removed 8 bases from V and 4 bases from J; junction bases left unmatched: 11. CDR3 amino acids: CASQSRGTWNQPQHF. The DNA of the CDR3 is TGTGCCAGTCAGTCCAGGGGGACTTGGAATCAGCCCCAGCATTTT.

The rearrangement joins TRBV9 to TRBJ2-2, with D unclear. Looked up from germline, CDR1 is SGDLS and CDR2 is YYNGEE. The CDR3 is 13 residues long. Trimming took 3 bases from V and 6 from J, leaving 9 bases between them. CDR3 sequence (DNA): TGTGCCAGCAGCGATGGGGTTGCCGGGGAGCTGTTTTTT. Translating gives CASSDGVAGELFF.

This sequence joins TRBV4-1 and TRBJ2-1; TRBD2 matches at 8 bases. Germline lookup yields CDR1 MGHRA and CDR2 YSYEKL. The V gene end was trimmed by 0 bases and the J gene end by 7 bases; junction bases not matched to a gene: 8. The CDR3 contains 16 residues. The CDR3 sequence is CASSQEMGLVLNEQFF. In nucleotides, the CDR3 is TGCGCCAGCAGCCAAGAAATGGGACTAGTTCTTAATGAGCAGTTCTTC.